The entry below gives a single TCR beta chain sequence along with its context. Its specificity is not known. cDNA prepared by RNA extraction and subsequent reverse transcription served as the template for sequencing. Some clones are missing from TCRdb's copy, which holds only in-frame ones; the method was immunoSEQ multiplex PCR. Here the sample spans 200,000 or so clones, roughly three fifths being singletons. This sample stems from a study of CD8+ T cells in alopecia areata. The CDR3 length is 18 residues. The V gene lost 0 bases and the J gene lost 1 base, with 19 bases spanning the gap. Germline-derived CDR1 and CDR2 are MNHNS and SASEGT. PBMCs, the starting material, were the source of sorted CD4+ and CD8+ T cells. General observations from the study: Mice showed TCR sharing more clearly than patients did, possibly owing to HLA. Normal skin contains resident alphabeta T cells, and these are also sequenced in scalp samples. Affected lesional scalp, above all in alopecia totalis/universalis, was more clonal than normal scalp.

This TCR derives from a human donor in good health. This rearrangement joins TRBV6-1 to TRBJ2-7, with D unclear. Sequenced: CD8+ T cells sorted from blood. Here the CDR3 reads CASSEALRVTPGSYEQYF. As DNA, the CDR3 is TGTGCCAGCAGTGAAGCGCTTCGGGTAACCCCCGGATCCTACGAGCAGTACTTC.